These 10 T cell receptor beta chains came from one sample sequenced in a study of OX40 agonist ivuxolimab in advanced cancers. TCRdb's table, derived via immunoSEQ multiplex PCR, lists solely in-frame clones and lacks some. This sample has roughly 11,000 clones, with 65% to 80% found just once. Sequenced material: CD4+ or CD8+ T cells sorted from blood, taken in a trial of the OX40 agonist ivuxolimab. These receptors all come from an adult with an advanced solid tumor such as melanoma, head and neck, liver or kidney cancer.

The rearrangement links TRBV2 to TRBJ2-5; TRBD2 matches 7 bases. The V segment lost 0 bases and the J segment 5 bases; nucleotides outside the gene matches: 9. The germline V gene has CDR1 SNHLY and CDR2 FYNNEI. This CDR3 region has 16 residues. This CDR3 reads CASSEASAGVSETQYF. In DNA form, the CDR3 reads TGTGCCAGCAGTGAAGCATCCGCGGGAGTATCCGAGACCCAGTACTTC.

The chain joins TRBV5-6 to TRBJ2-1; tentative D call: TRBD2 (5 bases). This CDR3 is built from 14 residues. Trimming removed 5 bases from V and 5 bases from J, with 14 bases in between. CDR1 is SGHDT, CDR2 YYEEEE, per germline. The CDR3 reads CASRDEGTDNEQFF. In nucleotides, the CDR3 is TGTGCCAGCAGGGACGAGGGTACGGACAATGAGCAGTTCTTC. Filled out from reference TRBV5-6 and TRBJ2-1, the complete variable domain reads DAGVTQSPTHLIKTRGQQVTLRCSPKSGHDTVSWYQQALGQGPQFIFQYYEEEERQRGNFPDRFSGHQFPNYSSELNVNALLLGDSALYLCASRDEGTDNEQFFGPGTRLTVL.

The chain uses TRBV14 and TRBJ2-7, with TRBD2 matching over 8 bases. CDR3 length equals 15 residues. In germline, CDR1 is SGHDN, CDR2 FVKESK. With 1 base clipped from V and 2 bases from J, the junction kept 4 bases outside the gene matches. As DNA, the CDR3 is TGTGCCAGCAGCCAAGGACCGGGACTAGCCTACGAGCAGTACGTC. Protein sequence: CASSQGPGLAYEQYV.

The chain links TRBV6-1 to TRBJ2-3, with D hard to call. Trimming stripped 10 bases from V and 3 bases from J, with 5 bases between. CDR3 length equals 10 residues. The germline CDR1 and CDR2 sequences are MNHNS and SASEGT. The chain's CDR3 is CATSTDTQYF. The DNA of the CDR3 is TGTGCCACCTCAACAGATACGCAGTATTTT.

V and J are TRBV9 and TRBJ1-3, with D possibly matching TRBD1 (5 bases). This CDR3 has 19 residues. Trimming took off 4 bases at V and 0 bases at J, with 23 bases between the two ends. Germline V gene data show CDR1 as SGDLS and CDR2 as YYNGEE. The CDR3 DNA reads TGTGCCAGCAGCTCGAGTATAGCCTCCGGGACGGACTCTGGAAACACCATATATTTT. Translation: CASSSSIASGTDSGNTIYF.

V is TRBV2 and J is TRBJ1-2, with D uncertain. CDR1 is SNHLY and CDR2 is FYNNEI in the germline V gene. The CDR3 has 13 amino acids. With 7 bases removed from V and 2 bases from J, the gap between germline ends came to 11 bases. CDR3 bases: TGTGCCAGCATGGGCAGGCTAAACTATGGCTACACCTTC. Protein sequence: CASMGRLNYGYTF.

V and J are TRBV7-2 and TRBJ1-2; 7 bases fit TRBD1. CDR3 size: 14 residues. Germline-derived CDR1 and CDR2 are SGHTA and FQGNSA. With V trimmed by 1 base and J by 4 bases, 3 bases remained unmatched. CDR3 nucleotide sequence: TGTGCCAGCAGCTTAGTCAGGGGGTTCTATGGCTACACCTTC. Translation: CASSLVRGFYGYTF.

This clone was counted a few times. The V call is TRBV10-1, the J call TRBJ2-2; D unclear. The germline CDR1 and CDR2 sequences are WNHNN and SYGVQD (reference sequence). The CDR3 sequence is 12 residues long. Trimming took 6 bases from V and 5 from J, leaving 7 bases between them. The CDR3 DNA reads as TGCGCCAGCAGATCTCGGACCGGGGAGCTGTTTTTT. Protein product: CASRSRTGELFF.

This chain joins TRBV4-2 and TRBJ2-5; D is unclear. In germline, CDR1 is LGHNA, CDR2 YNFKEQ. V lost 0 bases and J lost 3, with 14 bases in between. This CDR3 comprises 16 residues. The CDR3 DNA reads TGTGCCAGCAGCCAAGATCTGCCCCCGGCAAAAGAGACCCAGTACTTC. Encoded protein: CASSQDLPPAKETQYF.

The chain joins TRBV6-6 to TRBJ2-1; D is undetermined. Germline lookup yields CDR1 MNHNY and CDR2 SVGAGI (reference sequence). The CDR3 consists of 13 residues. The V gene lost 0 bases and the J gene lost 7 bases, with 7 bases spanning the gap. CDR3 in DNA: TGTGCCAGCAGTTACTCAGACGGGAATGAGCAGTTCTTC. It yields the protein CASSYSDGNEQFF.